This T cell receptor (beta chain) was obtained from a study of T cell repertoires in cytomegalovirus infection (dated by TCRdb to between 2019 and 2020). About the study as a whole: The peptide stimulations were aimed at well-studied HLA-B-restricted epitopes as well as recently identified HLA-C-restricted CMV epitopes, whose presentation resists viral immunomodulation. Donor HLA type was relevant to the analysis, because carriage of CMV infection together with the matching HLA type was indicated by public TCR beta signatures.

What this sample's treatment or condition label stands for: in vitro stimulation with specific CMV peptide epitopes to enrich CMV-specific T cells. Data came from an Illumina HiSeq 1500. TCRdb passed the public sequencing reads through fastp at Q25 and MiXCR, retaining productive beta sequences. Each CDR3 protein gets just one entry, which takes the most common genes and DNA from the rows behind it. The sample table holds fewer than 950,000 distinct CDR3 sequences, of which roughly 33% were seen once. Together, the top ten hold around 12% of the sample. Results and caveats for the whole study, not just this receptor: In both this cohort and an independent cohort of 350 or so donors, the cumulative frequency of public TCR beta family members distinguished carriers of CMV infection plus the relevant HLA type. In the ex vivo response, HLA-C-restricted CMV-specific TCR beta clonotypes were dominant, and in two of eight donors the single most frequent clonotype came from this HLA-C-restricted group.

This clonotype came up a few times. Its antigen remains undetermined. No much larger clone is present one base from it, and per-base qualities are unavailable. The sequence came from a human donor in good health (CMV status not recorded). Some clones in this sample may be carry-over from other donors' samples. The sequencing used cultured CD8+ T cells from PBMCs, collected from culture after CMV antigen stimulation.

The nucleotides are TGTGCCAGTAGTAAGGGCTCTTCCTACGAGCAGTACTTC. This sequence encodes CASSKGSSYEQYF. This receptor chain uses TRBV19 and TRBJ2-7; the D gene lacks a confident call. CDR1 and CDR2 were assigned from the germline V gene (reference sequence) as LNHDA and SQIVND. Relative to germline, V is 4 bases shorter and J is 1 base shorter, with 8 bases between their ends. The CDR3 goes from the cysteine to the phenylalanine over 13 residues. This entry keeps only the CDR3 DNA: 39 bases, framed from base 1.